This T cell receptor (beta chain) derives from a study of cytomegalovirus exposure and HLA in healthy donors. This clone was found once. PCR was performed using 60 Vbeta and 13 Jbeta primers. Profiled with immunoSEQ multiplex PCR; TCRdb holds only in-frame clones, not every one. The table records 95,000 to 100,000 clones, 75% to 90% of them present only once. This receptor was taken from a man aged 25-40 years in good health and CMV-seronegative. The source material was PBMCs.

CDR3 sequence reads: CAISEFGTGNSPLHF. The CDR3 nucleotides are TGTGCCATCAGTGAGTTCGGGACAGGGAATTCACCCCTCCACTTT. The chain carries TRBV10-3 and TRBJ1-6; 9 positions match TRBD1. The germline V gene has CDR1 ENHRY and CDR2 SYGVKD. CDR3 length equals 15 residues. The trim removed 1 base at V and 7 bases at J, leaving 2 bases unmatched.